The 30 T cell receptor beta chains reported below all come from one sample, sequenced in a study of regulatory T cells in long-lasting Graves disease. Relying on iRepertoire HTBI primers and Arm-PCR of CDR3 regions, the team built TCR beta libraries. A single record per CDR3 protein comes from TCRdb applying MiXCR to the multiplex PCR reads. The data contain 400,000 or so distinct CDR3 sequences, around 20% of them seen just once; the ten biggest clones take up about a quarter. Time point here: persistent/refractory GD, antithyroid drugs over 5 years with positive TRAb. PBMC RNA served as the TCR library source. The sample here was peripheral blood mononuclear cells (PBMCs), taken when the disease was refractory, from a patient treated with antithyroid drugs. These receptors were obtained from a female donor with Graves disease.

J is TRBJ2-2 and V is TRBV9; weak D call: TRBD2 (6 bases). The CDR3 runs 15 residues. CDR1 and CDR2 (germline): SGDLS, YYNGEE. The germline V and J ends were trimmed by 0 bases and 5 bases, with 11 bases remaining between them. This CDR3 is CASSVGPGVTGELFF. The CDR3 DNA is TGTGCCAGCAGCGTAGGACCGGGAGTAACCGGGGAGCTGTTTTTT.

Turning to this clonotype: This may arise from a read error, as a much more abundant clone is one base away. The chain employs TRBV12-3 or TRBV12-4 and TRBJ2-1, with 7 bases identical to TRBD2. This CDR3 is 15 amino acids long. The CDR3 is CARSDGGLIYNEQFF. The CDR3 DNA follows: TGTGCCCGCAGCGACGGGGGACTAATCTACAATGAGCAGTTCTTC.

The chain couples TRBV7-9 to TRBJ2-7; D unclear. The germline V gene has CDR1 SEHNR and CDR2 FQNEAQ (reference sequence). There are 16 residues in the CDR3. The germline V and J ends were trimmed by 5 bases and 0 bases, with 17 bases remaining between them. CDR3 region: CASSKDGQMGSYEQYF. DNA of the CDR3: TGTGCCAGCAGCAAGGACGGTCAGATGGGCTCCTACGAGCAGTACTTC.

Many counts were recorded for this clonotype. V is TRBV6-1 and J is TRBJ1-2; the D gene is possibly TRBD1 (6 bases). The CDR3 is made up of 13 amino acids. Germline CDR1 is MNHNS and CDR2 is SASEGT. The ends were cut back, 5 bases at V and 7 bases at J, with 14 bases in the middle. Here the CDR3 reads CASSLRGAVGYTF. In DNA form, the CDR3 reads TGTGCCAGCAGTCTGCGGGGGGCAGTTGGCTACACCTTC.

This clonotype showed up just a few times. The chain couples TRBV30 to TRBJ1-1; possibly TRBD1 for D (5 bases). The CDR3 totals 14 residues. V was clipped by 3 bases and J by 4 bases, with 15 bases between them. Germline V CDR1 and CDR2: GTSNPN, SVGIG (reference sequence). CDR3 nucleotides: TGTGCCTGGAGCGTTCAGGGATTAAGCACTGAAGCTTTCTTT. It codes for CAWSVQGLSTEAFF. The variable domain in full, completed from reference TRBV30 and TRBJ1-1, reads SQTIHQWPATLVQPVGSPLSLECTVEGTSNPNLYWYRQAAGRGLQLLFYSVGIGQISSEVPQNLSASRPQDRQFILSSKKLLLSDSGFYLCAWSVQGLSTEAFFGQGTRLTVV.

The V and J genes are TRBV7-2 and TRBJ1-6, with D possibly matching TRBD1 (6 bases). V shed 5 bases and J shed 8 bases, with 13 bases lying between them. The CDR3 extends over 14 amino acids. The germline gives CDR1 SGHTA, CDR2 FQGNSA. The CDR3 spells CASSGGGGYSPLHF. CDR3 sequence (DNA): TGTGCCAGCAGCGGAGGGGGGGGATATTCACCCCTCCACTTT.

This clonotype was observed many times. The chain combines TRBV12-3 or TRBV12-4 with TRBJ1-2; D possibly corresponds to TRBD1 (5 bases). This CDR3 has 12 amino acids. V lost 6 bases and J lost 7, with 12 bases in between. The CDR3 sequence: CASRVLTGGYTF. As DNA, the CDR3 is TGTGCCAGCAGGGTACTTACAGGTGGCTACACCTTC.

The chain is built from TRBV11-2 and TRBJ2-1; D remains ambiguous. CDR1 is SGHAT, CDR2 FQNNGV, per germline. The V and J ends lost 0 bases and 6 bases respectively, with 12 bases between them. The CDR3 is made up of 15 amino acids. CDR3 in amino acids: CASSLDVPRPNEQFF. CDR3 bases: TGTGCCAGCAGCTTAGATGTCCCGCGCCCCAATGAGCAGTTCTTC.

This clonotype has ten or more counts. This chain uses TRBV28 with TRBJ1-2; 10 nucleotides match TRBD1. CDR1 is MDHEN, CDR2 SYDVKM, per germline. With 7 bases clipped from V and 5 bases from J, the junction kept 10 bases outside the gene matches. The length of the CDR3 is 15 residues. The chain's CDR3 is CASTVQTGGEYGYTF. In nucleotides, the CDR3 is TGTGCCAGCACTGTCCAGACAGGGGGCGAGTATGGCTACACCTTC.

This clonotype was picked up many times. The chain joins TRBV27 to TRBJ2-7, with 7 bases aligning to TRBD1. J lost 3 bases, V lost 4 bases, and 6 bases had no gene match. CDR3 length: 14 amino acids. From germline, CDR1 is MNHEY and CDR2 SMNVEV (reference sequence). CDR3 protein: CASSSTRTGYEQYF. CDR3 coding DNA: TGTGCCAGCAGTTCGACCAGGACAGGCTACGAGCAGTACTTC.

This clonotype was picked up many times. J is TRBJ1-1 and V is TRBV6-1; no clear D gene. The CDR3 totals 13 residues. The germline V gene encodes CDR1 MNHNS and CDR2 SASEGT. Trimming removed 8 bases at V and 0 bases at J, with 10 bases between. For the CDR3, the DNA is TGTGCCAGCGTTGATCGGTTGAACACTGAAGCTTTCTTT. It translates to CASVDRLNTEAFF.

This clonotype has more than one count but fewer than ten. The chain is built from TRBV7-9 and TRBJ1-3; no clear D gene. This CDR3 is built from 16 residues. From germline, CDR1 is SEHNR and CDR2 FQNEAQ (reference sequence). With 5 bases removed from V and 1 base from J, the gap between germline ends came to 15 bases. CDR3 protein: CASSDHSDKSGNTIYF. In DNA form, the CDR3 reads TGTGCCAGCAGCGACCACAGCGACAAATCTGGAAACACCATATATTTT.

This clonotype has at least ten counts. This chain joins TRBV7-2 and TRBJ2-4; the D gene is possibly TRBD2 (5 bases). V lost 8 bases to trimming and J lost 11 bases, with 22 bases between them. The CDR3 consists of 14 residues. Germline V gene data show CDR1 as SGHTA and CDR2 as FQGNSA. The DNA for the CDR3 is TGTGCCAGCGTCGGTTTAGGGAGTGGTGGGTTTCAGTACTTC. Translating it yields CASVGLGSGGFQYF.

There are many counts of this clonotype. The CDR3 DNA sequence: TGTGCCAGCAGCGTGGACGATAGTGAAGCTTTCTTT. Protein product: CASSVDDSEAFF. The genes are TRBV12-3 or TRBV12-4 and TRBJ1-1; D is unclear. The CDR3 contains 12 residues. Trimming cost V 6 bases and J 7 bases, with 12 bases left between them.

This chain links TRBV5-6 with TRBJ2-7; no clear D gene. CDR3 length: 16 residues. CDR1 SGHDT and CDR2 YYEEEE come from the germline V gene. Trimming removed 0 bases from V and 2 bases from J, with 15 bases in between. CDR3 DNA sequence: TGTGCCAGCAGCTTGGGCCCGAATCCACCAACCTACGAGCAGTACTTC. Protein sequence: CASSLGPNPPTYEQYF.

The CDR3 loop reads CAISESRAGQFF. Written as DNA, the CDR3 is TGTGCCATCAGTGAGTCAAGGGCCGGCCAGTTCTTC. This sequence joins TRBV10-3 and TRBJ2-1, with D uncertain. Germline V gene data show CDR1 as ENHRY and CDR2 as SYGVKD. This CDR3 has 12 amino acids. The V end lost 0 bases, the J end lost 13 bases, and 10 bases lay between the germline ends.

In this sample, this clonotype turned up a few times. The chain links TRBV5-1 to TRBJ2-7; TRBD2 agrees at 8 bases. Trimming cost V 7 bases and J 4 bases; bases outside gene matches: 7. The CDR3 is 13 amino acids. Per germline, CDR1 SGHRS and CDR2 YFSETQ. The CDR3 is CASGREGGYEQYF. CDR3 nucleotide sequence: TGCGCCAGCGGCCGGGAGGGCGGATACGAGCAGTACTTC. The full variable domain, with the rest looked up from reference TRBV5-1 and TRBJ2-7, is KAGVTQTPRYLIKTRGQQVTLSCSPISGHRSVSWYQQTPGQGLQFLFEYFSETQRNKGNFPGRFSGRQFSNSRSEMNVSTLELGDSALYLCASGREGGYEQYFGPGTRLTVT.

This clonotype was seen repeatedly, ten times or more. This CDR3 reads CSARDLVGGDTQYF. CDR3 nucleotide sequence: TGCAGTGCTAGAGATCTGGTAGGGGGAGATACGCAGTATTTT. The V call is TRBV20-1, the J call TRBJ2-3, with D perhaps matching TRBD1 (6 bases). This CDR3 spans 14 amino acids. V lost 0 bases and J lost 5, with 12 bases in between. Germline CDR1 reads DFQATT; CDR2 reads SNEGSKA (reference sequence).

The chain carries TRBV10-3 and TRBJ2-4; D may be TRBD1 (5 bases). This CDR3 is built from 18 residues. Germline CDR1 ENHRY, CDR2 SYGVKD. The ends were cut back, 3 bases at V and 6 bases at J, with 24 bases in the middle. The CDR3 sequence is CAISEGVKLSRSGNIQYF. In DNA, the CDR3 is TGTGCCATCAGTGAAGGGGTAAAACTGAGTCGGAGTGGAAACATTCAGTACTTC.

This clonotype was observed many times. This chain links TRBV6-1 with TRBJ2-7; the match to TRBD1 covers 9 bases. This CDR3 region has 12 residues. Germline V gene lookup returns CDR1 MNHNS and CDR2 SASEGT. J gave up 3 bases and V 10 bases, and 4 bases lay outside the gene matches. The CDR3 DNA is TGTGCCACTAGACAGGGGGACTACGAGCAGTACTTC. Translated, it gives CATRQGDYEQYF.

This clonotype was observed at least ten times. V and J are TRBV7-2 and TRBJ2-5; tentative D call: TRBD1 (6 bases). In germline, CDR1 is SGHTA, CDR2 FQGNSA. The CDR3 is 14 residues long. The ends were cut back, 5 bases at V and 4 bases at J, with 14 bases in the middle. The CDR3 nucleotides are TGTGCCAGCAGCCTAACAGGGTCTAGAGAGACCCAGTACTTC. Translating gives CASSLTGSRETQYF.

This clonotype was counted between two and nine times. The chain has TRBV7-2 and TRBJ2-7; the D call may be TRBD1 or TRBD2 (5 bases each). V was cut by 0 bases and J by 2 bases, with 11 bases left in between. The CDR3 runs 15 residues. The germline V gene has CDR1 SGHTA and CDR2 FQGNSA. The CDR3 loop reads CASSLAGVRAYEQYF. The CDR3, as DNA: TGTGCCAGCAGCTTAGCGGGGGTCCGAGCCTACGAGCAGTACTTC.

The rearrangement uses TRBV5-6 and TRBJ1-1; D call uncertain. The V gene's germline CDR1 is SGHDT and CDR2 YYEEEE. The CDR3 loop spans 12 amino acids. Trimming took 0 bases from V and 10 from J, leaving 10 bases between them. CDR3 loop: CASSLVFGGAFF. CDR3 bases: TGTGCCAGCAGCTTGGTTTTTGGAGGAGCTTTCTTT.

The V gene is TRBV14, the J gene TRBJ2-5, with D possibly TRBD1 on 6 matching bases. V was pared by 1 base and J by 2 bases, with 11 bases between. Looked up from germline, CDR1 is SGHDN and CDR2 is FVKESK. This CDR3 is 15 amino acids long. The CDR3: CASSQGTVIQETQYF. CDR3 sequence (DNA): TGTGCCAGCAGCCAAGGGACAGTAATACAAGAGACCCAGTACTTC.

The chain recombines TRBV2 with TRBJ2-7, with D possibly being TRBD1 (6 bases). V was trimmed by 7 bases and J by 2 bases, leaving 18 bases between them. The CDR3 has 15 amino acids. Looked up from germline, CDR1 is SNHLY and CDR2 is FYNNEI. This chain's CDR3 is CASILEQGVAYEQYF. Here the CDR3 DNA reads TGTGCCAGCATACTCGAACAGGGCGTCGCCTACGAGCAGTACTTC.

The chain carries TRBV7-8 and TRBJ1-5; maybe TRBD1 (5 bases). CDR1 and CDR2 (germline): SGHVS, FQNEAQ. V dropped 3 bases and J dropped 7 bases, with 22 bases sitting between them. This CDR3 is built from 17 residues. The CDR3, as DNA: TGTGCCAGCAGCTTTAGTCCCGGGACGTTTTTGGGACAGCCCCAGCATTTT. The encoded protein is CASSFSPGTFLGQPQHF.

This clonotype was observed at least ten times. CDR3 DNA: TGTGCCAGCGTTAAGGGTTTAGGGACCTACGAGCAGTACTTC. Protein: CASVKGLGTYEQYF. The chain combines TRBV2 with TRBJ2-7, with D hard to call. Germline lookup yields CDR1 SNHLY and CDR2 FYNNEI. The CDR3 is 14 residues long. V shed 8 bases and J shed 2 bases, with 16 bases lying between them.

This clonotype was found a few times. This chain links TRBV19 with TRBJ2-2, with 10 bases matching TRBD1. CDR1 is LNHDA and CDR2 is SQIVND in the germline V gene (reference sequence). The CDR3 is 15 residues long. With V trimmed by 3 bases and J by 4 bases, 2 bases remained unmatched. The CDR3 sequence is CASSIRTGGTGELFF. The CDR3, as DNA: TGTGCCAGTAGTATCCGGACAGGGGGCACCGGGGAGCTGTTTTTT.

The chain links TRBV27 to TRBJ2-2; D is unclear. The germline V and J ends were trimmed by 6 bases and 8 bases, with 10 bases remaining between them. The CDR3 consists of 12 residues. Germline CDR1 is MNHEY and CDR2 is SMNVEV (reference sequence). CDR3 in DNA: TGTGCCAGCAGCCCGTTTAAGGGGGAGCTGTTTTTT. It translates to CASSPFKGELFF.

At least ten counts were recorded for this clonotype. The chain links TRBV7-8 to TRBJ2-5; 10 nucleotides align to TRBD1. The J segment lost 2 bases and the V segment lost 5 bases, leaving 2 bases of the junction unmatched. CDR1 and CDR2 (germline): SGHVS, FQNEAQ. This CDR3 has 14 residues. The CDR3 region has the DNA TGTGCCAGCAGCGCGGACAGGGGGCAAGAGACCCAGTACTTC. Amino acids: CASSADRGQETQYF.